A single sample is the source of the 17 T cell receptor beta chains below, sequenced in a study of blood T cells in healthy people across ages. The second PCR ran about 6 to 11 cycles with a sample-barcoded 5' primer and J-beta primers. Each CDR3 protein gets one entry after TCRdb re-called the 5' RACE reads with MiXCR. The sample lists about 780,000 distinct CDR3 sequences, roughly 24% occurring once. This sample also appeared in a second study, on T cells of mothers and their children.

Sequenced material: blood. The receptor source for this set is a boy younger than 18 in good health.

The V call is TRBV13, the J call TRBJ2-4; perhaps TRBD2 as D (5 bases). CDR3 length equals 17 residues. Trimming removed 1 base from V and 4 bases from J, with 17 bases in between. Germline V CDR1 and CDR2: PRHDT, FYEKMQ (reference sequence). CDR3 amino acids: CASSLAFSGRGKNIQYF. In DNA form, the CDR3 reads TGTGCCAGCAGCTTAGCCTTCTCGGGCCGAGGGAAAAACATTCAGTACTTC.

There are many counts of this clonotype. This chain joins TRBV6-5 and TRBJ1-6, with D possibly TRBD1 on 5 matching bases. V was cut by 4 bases and J by 5 bases, with 12 bases left in between. Germline V gene sequence: CDR1 MNHEY, CDR2 SVGAGI. The CDR3 runs 15 residues. The CDR3 bases are TGTGCCAGCAGTTCTCCGGGACCGCATAATTCACCCCTCCACTTT. Protein product: CASSSPGPHNSPLHF.

The rearrangement uses TRBV7-2 and TRBJ1-3; the D is unclear. CDR1 and CDR2 (germline): SGHTA, FQGNSA. The V end lost 2 bases, the J end lost 7 bases, and 12 bases lay between the germline ends. There are 14 residues in the CDR3. The DNA of the CDR3 is TGTGCCAGCAGCTTATGGTTGGATCGGAACACCATATATTTT. This encodes CASSLWLDRNTIYF.

This clonotype showed up just a few times. The gene calls are TRBV12-3 or TRBV12-4 and TRBJ2-4; perhaps TRBD2 as D (6 bases). The CDR3 contains 14 residues. Trimming took 6 bases from V and 8 from J, leaving 17 bases between them. The CDR3 reads CASRPGTGGDIQYF. DNA for the CDR3: TGTGCCAGCAGACCCGGGACCGGAGGGGACATTCAGTACTTC.

In its sample, this clonotype was seen a few times. This sequence joins TRBV14 and TRBJ1-1; tentative D call: TRBD1 (6 bases). The germline V gene encodes CDR1 SGHDN and CDR2 FVKESK. This CDR3 comprises 15 residues. Trimming shortened V by 0 bases and J by 3 bases, and 11 bases separated the two germline ends. As DNA, the CDR3 is TGTGCCAGCAGCCAAGAAACGGAGGGGGACACTGAAGCTTTCTTT. Translation: CASSQETEGDTEAFF.

The gene calls are TRBV7-9 and TRBJ1-6, with 7 bases fitting TRBD1. This CDR3 has 14 residues. J gave up 3 bases and V 4 bases, and 0 bases lay outside the gene matches. Germline V gene lookup returns CDR1 SEHNR and CDR2 FQNEAQ (reference sequence). The CDR3 DNA reads TGTGCCAGCAGCTCAGGGGGCTATAATTCACCCCTCCACTTT. Encoded protein: CASSSGGYNSPLHF.

This clonotype was detected a few times. The rearrangement uses TRBV20-1 and TRBJ1-2; 8 bases map to TRBD1. The CDR3 contains 14 residues. Germline assignment: CDR1 DFQATT and CDR2 SNEGSKA (reference sequence). The trim removed 6 bases at V and 3 bases at J, leaving 9 bases unmatched. Here the CDR3 DNA reads TGCAGTGCCCGTCATCAGACAGGGGACTATGGCTACACCTTC. The encoded protein is CSARHQTGDYGYTF.

In this sample, this clonotype turned up a few times. This chain connects TRBV18 to TRBJ1-3; the D gene is possibly TRBD1 (5 bases). V was clipped by 2 bases and J by 5 bases, with 19 bases between them. Germline V gene data show CDR1 as KGHSH and CDR2 as LQKENI. This CDR3 has 17 residues. This CDR3 is CASSPASGNNERNTIYF. Written as DNA, the CDR3 is TGTGCCAGCTCACCAGCATCAGGGAATAACGAAAGAAACACCATATATTTT.

The table lists this clonotype with a few counts. The chain carries TRBV20-1 and TRBJ2-1; 11 positions agree with TRBD2. This CDR3 is built from 17 residues. J lost 4 bases, V lost 2 bases, and 10 bases had no gene match. The germline CDR1 and CDR2 sequences are DFQATT and SNEGSKA (reference sequence). CDR3 residues: CSARSSGGAMWYNEQFF. As DNA, the CDR3 is TGCAGTGCTAGAAGTAGCGGGGGGGCCATGTGGTACAATGAGCAGTTCTTC.

V is TRBV27 and J is TRBJ1-4, with 8 bases fitting TRBD1. The germline V gene has CDR1 MNHEY and CDR2 SMNVEV (reference sequence). V gave up 5 bases and J gave up 9 bases; unmatched junction bases: 8. CDR3 length: 14 residues. The CDR3 DNA reads TGTGCCAGCAGTCCCCAGGGGGCGCGGAAAAAACTGTTTTTT. Encoded protein: CASSPQGARKKLFF.

This clonotype was seen only a few times. The V and J genes are TRBV6-5 and TRBJ2-7; D is undetermined. With 6 bases removed from V and 2 bases from J, the gap between germline ends came to 17 bases. The CDR3 runs 15 residues. The germline gives CDR1 MNHEY, CDR2 SVGAGI. CDR3 amino acids: CASSHPGDITYEQYF. CDR3 sequence (DNA): TGTGCCAGCAGCCACCCGGGCGACATAACCTACGAGCAGTACTTC.

This chain links TRBV6-5 with TRBJ1-1, with D perhaps TRBD1 (6 bases). V shed 9 bases and J shed 5 bases, with 10 bases lying between them. Germline CDR1 and CDR2: MNHEY and SVGAGI. The CDR3 length is 11 residues. The CDR3 protein is CASLGGTEAFF. In DNA form, the CDR3 reads TGTGCCAGTCTAGGGGGGACTGAAGCTTTCTTT.

The chain uses TRBV30 and TRBJ1-2; TRBD1 is a possible D gene (5 bases). The germline V gene encodes CDR1 GTSNPN and CDR2 SVGIG (reference sequence). Trimming took 3 bases from V and 2 from J, leaving 13 bases between them. This CDR3 contains 14 residues. CDR3 sequence: CAWSEKTGNYGYTF. The CDR3 nucleotides read TGTGCCTGGAGCGAGAAAACAGGAAACTATGGCTACACCTTC.

The V gene is TRBV5-1, the J gene TRBJ2-7; perhaps TRBD1 as D (6 bases). This CDR3 comprises 15 residues. Trimming pared 0 bases from V and 7 bases from J, leaving 17 bases between. Germline CDR1 SGHRS, CDR2 YFSETQ. The CDR3 DNA follows: TGCGCCAGCAGCTTGGAGCAGACAGGCTCCCTTGAGCAGTACTTC. Translation gives CASSLEQTGSLEQYF.

This clonotype was observed once. This chain uses TRBV5-1 with TRBJ2-7, with a tentative D call TRBD2 (5 bases). Germline CDR1 and CDR2: SGHRS and YFSETQ. Trimming shortened V by 5 bases and J by 0 bases, and 30 bases separated the two germline ends. This CDR3 region has 20 residues. The CDR3 region has the DNA TGCGCCAGCAGTATGGACCGGTGGAGGTTAACGGACGGGCGCTCCTACGAGCAGTACTTC. It encodes CASSMDRWRLTDGRSYEQYF.

This chain links TRBV29-1 with TRBJ1-1; D might be TRBD1 (5 bases). The V and J ends lost 4 bases and 6 bases respectively, with 12 bases between them. The CDR3 loop spans 12 amino acids. Germline loops: CDR1 SQVTM, CDR2 ANQGSEA. CDR3 DNA sequence: TGCAGCGTTGTTCTGGGGGTTGCTGAAGCTTTCTTT. Amino acids: CSVVLGVAEAFF.

This clonotype showed up just a few times. The rearrangement uses TRBV5-1 and TRBJ2-5, with D possibly TRBD2 on 6 matching bases. With 4 bases removed from V and 5 bases from J, the gap between germline ends came to 15 bases. This CDR3 has 14 residues. Germline CDR1 reads SGHRS; CDR2 reads YFSETQ. CDR3 sequence reads: CASSMTSFGETQYF. As DNA, the CDR3 is TGCGCCAGCAGCATGACTAGTTTTGGGGAGACCCAGTACTTC.